This is a list of T cell receptor beta chains from one sample in a study of blood T cell repertoires in COVID-19. Clones were read by immunoSEQ multiplex PCR, and TCRdb kept only the in-frame ones, dropping some. The repertoire holds some 200,000 clones, with around 81% as singletons. Sequenced input: peripheral blood. The receptors derive from a woman between 55 and 75 years old with acute or convalescent COVID-19. Each CDR3 is given with its conserved first and last residue. Each record gives: J gene, V gene, clone size, CDR3 protein. Some rows mark clone size as missing; the rest say once, few, many or name a class of expanded clone.

>TRBJ2-7|TRBV6-2/TRBV6-3|NA
CASSLRQGTPRRTYEQYF
>TRBJ2-7|TRBV3-1/TRBV3-2|NA
CASSQRGPYEQYF
>TRBJ1-4|TRBV21-1|NA
CASSKITRVNEKLFF
>TRBJ2-2|TRBV5-1|few
CASSLEVAGGPWTGELFF
>TRBJ2-5|TRBV4-2|NA
CASSRDYGETQYF
>TRBJ2-5|TRBV7-8|NA
CASSFGGRETQYF
>TRBJ2-7|TRBV12-3/TRBV12-4|NA
CASSLGQPYEQCF
>TRBJ1-5|TRBV6-5|NA
CASSLDGTGHQPQHF
>TRBJ1-5|TRBV10-2|NA
CASSAQGRDQPQHF
>TRBJ1-2|TRBV5-1|NA
CASSLGTSWGGYGYTF
>TRBJ1-2|TRBV14|NA
CASSRGQGYGYTF
>TRBJ1-4|TRBV12-5|NA
CASGFTGQGSIRGEKLFF
>TRBJ1-6|TRBV12-3/TRBV12-4|NA
CASSSFSSPLHF
>TRBJ1-2|TRBV19|NA
CASSLRTGGGLGYTF
>TRBJ2-7|TRBV19|NA
CTSSSTGTGVNEQYF
>TRBJ2-3|TRBV5-4|NA
CASSLGGMGTDTQYF
>TRBJ2-7|TRBV6-1|NA
CASSEGDRSYEQYF
>TRBJ1-4|TRBV7-8|once
CASSLDGALNEKLFF
>TRBJ1-4|TRBV19|NA
CASSKGFEKLFF
>TRBJ2-2|TRBV10-2|NA
CASSDGDKNTGELFF
>TRBJ1-2|TRBV7-9|NA
CASSFGQGLGGYTF
>TRBJ2-2|TRBV7-8|NA
CASSLVFSGGLNTGELFF
>TRBJ2-1|TRBV6-1|NA
CASSEQGGSYNEQFF
>TRBJ1-4|TRBV5-1|NA
CASSVGSNEKLFF
>TRBJ1-2|TRBV29-1|NA
CSVGRPTGGEGYTF
>TRBJ2-7|TRBV5-6|NA
CASSPQGYEQYF
>TRBJ2-7|TRBV5-6|once
CASSLDLSSYEQYF
>TRBJ1-5|TRBV5-6|few
CASSLGQGGNQPQHF
>TRBJ2-2|TRBV9|NA
CASSLQSGELFF
>TRBJ1-1|TRBV5-6|NA
CASSFTSDSEAFF
>TRBJ2-3|TRBV12-3/TRBV12-4|NA
CASGTDRTDTQYF
>TRBJ1-2|TRBV7-2|NA
CASSLRQKLRVGYTF
>TRBJ2-7|TRBV6-5|NA
CASTTDRRASYEQYF
>TRBJ1-2|TRBV13|NA
CASSTYRGGRVYGYTF
>TRBJ2-3|TRBV18|NA
CASSAGTRGAPDTQYF
>TRBJ1-2|TRBV29-1|NA
CSAQGADGYTF
>TRBJ1-5|TRBV24-1|once
CATSEYLTVRKVSNQPQHF
>TRBJ2-1|TRBV3-1/TRBV3-2|few
CASSRLAGSNEQFF
>TRBJ1-2|TRBV7-9|NA
CASSQGTGGNYGYTF
>TRBJ1-2|TRBV4-1|once
CASSRTGVVAGEGYTF
>TRBJ1-1|TRBV5-1|few
CASSSGTGGTEAFF
>TRBJ1-1|TRBV4-1|many
CASSQPSTGSEAFF
>TRBJ1-2|TRBV30|NA
CAYPRGGDGYTF
>TRBJ2-5|TRBV29-1|NA
CSTSAGETQYF
>TRBJ1-1|TRBV28|NA
CASRRQGIRSEAFF
>TRBJ2-1|TRBV15|NA
CATSKTSESEQFF
>TRBJ1-5|TRBV4-2|NA
CASSQDRVSQPQHF